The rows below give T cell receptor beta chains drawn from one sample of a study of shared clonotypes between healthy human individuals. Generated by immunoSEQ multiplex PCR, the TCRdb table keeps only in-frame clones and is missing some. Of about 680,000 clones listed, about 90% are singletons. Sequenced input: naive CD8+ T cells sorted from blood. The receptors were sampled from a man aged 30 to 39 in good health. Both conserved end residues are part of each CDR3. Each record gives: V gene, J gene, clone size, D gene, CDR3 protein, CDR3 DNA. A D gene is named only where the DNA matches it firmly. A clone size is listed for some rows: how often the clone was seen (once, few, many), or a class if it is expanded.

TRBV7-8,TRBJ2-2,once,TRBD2,CASSLDGTSGGNTGELFF,TGTGCCAGCAGCTTAGATGGGACTAGCGGGGGGAACACCGGGGAGCTGTTTTTT
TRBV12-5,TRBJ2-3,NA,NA,CASALIPRGERGADTQYF,TGTGCTAGTGCCCTGATACCGAGGGGGGAGAGGGGGGCAGATACGCAGTATTTT
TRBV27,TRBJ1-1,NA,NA,CASSLRQVGPEAFF,TGTGCCAGCAGTTTAAGGCAGGTGGGGCCCGAAGCTTTCTTT
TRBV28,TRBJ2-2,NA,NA,CASRNRGGTGELFF,TGTGCCAGCAGGAACAGGGGAGGGACCGGGGAGCTGTTTTTT
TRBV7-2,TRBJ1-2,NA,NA,CASSLGRSSNYGYTF,TGTGCCAGCAGCTTAGGTCGCAGCTCCAACTATGGCTACACCTTC
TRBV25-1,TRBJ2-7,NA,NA,CASGESSYEQYF,TGTGCCAGCGGGGAGAGCTCCTACGAGCAGTACTTC
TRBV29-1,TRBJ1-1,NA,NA,CSVEGRNTEAFF,TGCAGCGTTGAGGGGAGGAACACTGAAGCTTTCTTT
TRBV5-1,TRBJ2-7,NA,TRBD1,CASSRTGVSSYEQYF,TGCGCCAGCAGCCGTACAGGGGTCAGCTCCTACGAGCAGTACTTC
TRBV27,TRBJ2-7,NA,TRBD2,CASSLGGSPYEQYF,TGTGCCAGCAGTTTGGGGGGGTCCCCCTACGAGCAGTACTTC
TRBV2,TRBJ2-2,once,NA,CASDGVMATGRDQNTGELFF,TGTGCCAGCGATGGAGTCATGGCGACAGGTCGTGATCAGAACACCGGGGAGCTGTTTTTT
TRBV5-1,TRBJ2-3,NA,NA,CASSPPAAGTDTQYF,TGCGCCAGCAGCCCGCCGGCGGCAGGCACAGATACGCAGTATTTT
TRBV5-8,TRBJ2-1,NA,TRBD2,CASSELAGVYNEQFF,TGTGCCAGCAGCGAACTAGCGGGAGTGTACAATGAGCAGTTCTTC
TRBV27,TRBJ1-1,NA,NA,CASSTRLNTEAFF,TGTGCCAGCAGTACCCGTCTGAACACTGAAGCTTTCTTT
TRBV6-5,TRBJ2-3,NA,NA,CASSYSGGLHTDTQYF,TGTGCCAGCAGTTACTCTGGGGGGCTACACACAGATACGCAGTATTTT
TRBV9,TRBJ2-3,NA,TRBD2,CASSGTSGTDTQYF,TGTGCCAGCTCCGGGACTAGCGGGACGGATACGCAGTATTTT
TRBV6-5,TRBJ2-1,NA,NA,CASSFSGNSYNEQFF,TGTGCCAGCAGCTTTAGCGGTAACTCCTACAATGAGCAGTTCTTC
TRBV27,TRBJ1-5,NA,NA,CASSDGLSNQPQHF,TGTGCCAGCAGCGACGGGCTGAGCAATCAGCCCCAGCATTTT
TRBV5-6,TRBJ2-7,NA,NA,CASSLGSAYEQYF,TGTGCCAGCAGCTTGGGTTCCGCCTACGAGCAGTACTTC
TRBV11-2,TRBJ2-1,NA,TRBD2,CASSILAGVYNEQFF,TGTGCCAGCAGCATACTAGCGGGGGTATACAATGAGCAGTTCTTC
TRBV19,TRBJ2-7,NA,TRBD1,CASSWGQGTGEQYF,TGTGCCAGTAGTTGGGGACAGGGCACGGGAGAGCAGTACTTC
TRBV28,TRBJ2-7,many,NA,CASSLTYEQYF,TGTGCCAGCAGTTTAACCTACGAGCAGTACTTC
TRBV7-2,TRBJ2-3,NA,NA,CASSLARGTQYF,TGTGCCAGCAGCTTAGCGCGGGGTACGCAGTATTTT
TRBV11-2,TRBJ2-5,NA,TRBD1,CASSTGTVGSPYQETQYF,TGTGCCAGCAGCACCGGGACAGTTGGATCCCCGTACCAAGAGACCCAGTACTTC
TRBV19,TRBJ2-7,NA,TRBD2,CASRVRGGPYEQYF,TGTGCCAGTAGAGTACGCGGGGGACCCTACGAGCAGTACTTC
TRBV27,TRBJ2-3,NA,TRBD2,CASWLAGGFGDTQYF,TGTGCCAGCTGGTTAGCGGGAGGGTTCGGAGATACGCAGTATTTT
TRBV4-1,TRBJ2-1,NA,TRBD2,CASSQVRTRASYNEQFF,TGCGCCAGCAGCCAAGTCAGGACTAGGGCCTCCTACAATGAGCAGTTCTTC
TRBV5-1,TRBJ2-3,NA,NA,CASSPTRGGGADTQYF,TGCGCCAGCAGCCCTACTAGAGGGGGAGGCGCAGATACGCAGTATTTT
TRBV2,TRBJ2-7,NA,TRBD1,CASSETPGQGYEQYF,TGTGCCAGCAGTGAAACCCCGGGACAGGGGTACGAGCAGTACTTC
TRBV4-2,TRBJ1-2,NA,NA,CASSQGDGSGAIFGYTF,TGTGCCAGCAGCCAAGGAGACGGGAGTGGGGCTATTTTTGGCTACACCTTC
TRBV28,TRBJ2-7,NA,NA,CASSFRGLLSYEQYF,TGTGCCAGCAGTTTCCGAGGACTTTTATCCTACGAGCAGTACTTC
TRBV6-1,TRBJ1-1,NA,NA,CASRAGGTEAFF,TGTGCCAGCAGGGCGGGGGGAACTGAAGCTTTCTTT
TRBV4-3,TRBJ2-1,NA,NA,CASSQEHGKGYNEQFF,TGCGCCAGCAGCCAAGAACACGGCAAGGGTTACAATGAGCAGTTCTTC
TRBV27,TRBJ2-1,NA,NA,CASSPPGMVAGEQFF,TGTGCCAGCAGCCCACCCGGCATGGTCGCAGGTGAGCAGTTCTTC